These 20 T cell receptor beta chains were sequenced from one sample in a study of regulatory T cells in long-lasting Graves disease (dated by TCRdb to 2020 to 2023). Libraries were constructed by multiplex PCR. For sequencing, an Illumina HiSeq 4000 was employed. To build TCR beta libraries, CDR3 regions were amplified by Arm-PCR using iRepertoire HTBI primers. TCRdb reanalyzed the raw reads on its own, using fastp at Q25 for trimming and MiXCR for clone calling, and kept in-frame beta chains. Rows merge per CDR3 protein into single entries with the most common DNA and genes. Recorded for this sample are about 470,000 distinct CDR3 sequences; under 15% of them occurred a single time. The biggest ten clones account for over 15% of the sample. The sample's time point label, in plain terms: newly diagnosed GD, antithyroid drugs for less than 3 months. RNA was extracted from PBMCs in TRIzol for both TCR sequencing and RNA sequencing.

The same sample was also studied in work on T cells in Graves' hyperthyroidism and ophthalmopathy.

Source: peripheral blood mononuclear cells (PBMCs), taken at new diagnosis, from a patient treated with antithyroid drugs. The receptor source for this set is a woman in her thirties with Graves disease. Donor details come from another sample of the same person, matched by shared clones.

In this sample, this clonotype turned up a few times. The chain links TRBV20-1 to TRBJ2-1; 7 positions agree with TRBD2. Trimming at V came to 2 bases and at J to 9 bases, leaving 16 bases not matched to a gene. The CDR3 consists of 16 residues. The germline CDR1 and CDR2 sequences are DFQATT and SNEGSKA (reference sequence). The CDR3 sequence: CSARSWRGKSGPEQFF. Here the CDR3 DNA reads TGCAGTGCTAGAAGCTGGCGGGGGAAAAGTGGCCCTGAGCAGTTCTTC.

Many counts were recorded for this clonotype. The rearrangement links TRBV7-2 to TRBJ1-5, with no clear D. The CDR3 runs 17 residues. Looked up from germline, CDR1 is SGHTA and CDR2 is FQGNSA. Between the trimmed V and J ends, which lost 1 base and 2 bases, there was a span of 15 bases. The CDR3 DNA reads as TGTGCCAGCAGCTTAGATGGGTGGGATGGAGGCAATCAGCCCCAGCATTTT. Encoded protein: CASSLDGWDGGNQPQHF.

The V gene is TRBV18, the J gene TRBJ2-3; unclear D gene. Per the germline V gene, CDR1 is KGHSH and CDR2 is LQKENI. This CDR3 region has 11 residues. The V and J ends lost 10 bases and 5 bases respectively, with 10 bases between them. The CDR3 region is CATAGLDTQYF. The CDR3 nucleotides read TGTGCCACCGCCGGTTTAGATACGCAGTATTTT.

This sequence joins TRBV5-1 and TRBJ2-5; the D gene is possibly TRBD2 (6 bases). Germline V gives CDR1 SGHRS, CDR2 YFSETQ. V shed 5 bases and J shed 0 bases, with 11 bases lying between them. This CDR3 spans 14 amino acids. The CDR3 protein is CASRKWGDQETQYF. In nucleotides, the CDR3 is TGCGCCAGCAGGAAGTGGGGGGACCAAGAGACCCAGTACTTC.

This chain joins TRBV7-8 and TRBJ2-4; tentative D call: TRBD1 (5 bases). Trimming pared 4 bases from V and 9 bases from J, leaving 10 bases between. Germline-derived CDR1 and CDR2 are SGHVS and FQNEAQ. The CDR3 is 12 residues long. The CDR3, as DNA: TGTGCCAGCAGCTCCAGTAGGGGCATTCAGTACTTC. Amino acid sequence: CASSSSRGIQYF.

The rearrangement uses TRBV14 and TRBJ2-7; D is possibly TRBD1 (6 bases). The CDR3 is 15 residues long. Germline values: CDR1 SGHDN, CDR2 FVKESK. V was trimmed by 0 bases and J by 3 bases, leaving 12 bases between them. CDR3: CASSQDVTGIYEQYF. The CDR3 bases are TGTGCCAGCAGCCAAGACGTAACAGGGATCTACGAGCAGTACTTC.

This clonotype was counted many times. The rearrangement links TRBV5-1 to TRBJ2-1, with a possible D match to TRBD1 (5 bases). V lost 2 bases, J lost 10 bases, and 10 bases lay in between. The CDR3 consists of 12 residues. The V gene's germline CDR1 is SGHRS and CDR2 YFSETQ. The CDR3 sequence: CASSFQGFEQFF. CDR3 bases: TGCGCCAGCAGCTTTCAGGGATTCGAGCAGTTCTTC.

This clonotype was seen repeatedly, ten times or more. This chain links TRBV18 with TRBJ2-7; 9 bases are shared with TRBD1. CDR3 length: 12 residues. The V segment lost 9 bases and the J segment 6 bases; nucleotides outside the gene matches: 6. Looked up from germline, CDR1 is KGHSH and CDR2 is LQKENI. The CDR3 DNA follows: TGTGCCAGTACAGGGGGCAACGGCGAGCAGTACTTC. It codes for CASTGGNGEQYF.

This chain connects TRBV12-3 or TRBV12-4 to TRBJ2-1; 9 positions match TRBD2. V lost 6 bases and J lost 7; bases outside the gene matches: 7. The CDR3 length is 14 residues. CDR3 protein: CASRTGTSTNEQFF. CDR3 in DNA: TGTGCCAGCAGGACCGGGACTAGCACAAATGAGCAGTTCTTC.

The sample holds many counts of this clonotype. The CDR3 spells CSVGSGKAEAFF. Here the CDR3 DNA reads TGCAGCGTTGGATCAGGGAAGGCTGAAGCTTTCTTT. V and J are TRBV29-1 and TRBJ1-1; TRBD1 is a possible D gene (5 bases). The CDR3 totals 12 residues. Germline CDR1 reads SQVTM; CDR2 reads ANQGSEA. The ends were cut back, 4 bases at V and 6 bases at J, with 12 bases in the middle.

The V and J genes are TRBV14 and TRBJ1-3; D is ambiguous. In germline, CDR1 is SGHDN, CDR2 FVKESK. V was pared by 4 bases and J by 0 bases, with 7 bases between. The CDR3 spans 14 residues. CDR3 loop: CASSPKHSGNTIYF. Here the CDR3 DNA reads TGTGCCAGCAGCCCAAAGCACTCTGGAAACACCATATATTTT.

The sample holds many counts of this clonotype. This rearrangement joins TRBV18 to TRBJ2-1; D not certain. Germline V CDR1 and CDR2: KGHSH, LQKENI. The CDR3 runs to 11 residues. Trimming cost V 8 bases and J 5 bases, with 7 bases left between them. CDR3 nucleotides: TGTGCCAGCAGCCCAAACAATGAGCAGTTCTTC. This codes for CASSPNNEQFF.

There are a few counts of this clonotype. The V and J genes are TRBV6-1 and TRBJ1-5, with 8 nucleotides matching TRBD1. Germline-derived CDR1 and CDR2 are MNHNS and SASEGT. This CDR3 region has 15 residues. Unmatched junction bases numbered 5, after V lost 6 bases and J lost 1 base. The CDR3 region has the DNA TGTGCCAGCAGACACAGACAGGGGAGCAATCAGCCCCAGCATTTT. Its protein product is CASRHRQGSNQPQHF.

This clonotype appeared many times. This chain connects TRBV6-1 to TRBJ1-5; perhaps TRBD1 as D (5 bases). This CDR3 region has 15 residues. Trimming cost V 4 bases and J 7 bases, with 17 bases left between them. Looked up from germline, CDR1 is MNHNS and CDR2 is SASEGT. The CDR3 region is CASSGPGGEAQPQHF. The DNA of the CDR3 is TGTGCCAGCAGTGGCCCGGGAGGGGAGGCACAGCCCCAGCATTTT.

This clonotype showed up many times. The rearrangement uses TRBV20-1 and TRBJ1-1, with a tentative D call TRBD1 (5 bases). With 4 bases removed from V and 1 base from J, the gap between germline ends came to 13 bases. CDR1 and CDR2 (germline): DFQATT, SNEGSKA (reference sequence). This CDR3 is built from 14 residues. CDR3 DNA sequence: TGCAGTGCTAAGGTTGGGGGGGGGAACACTGAAGCTTTCTTT. Encoded protein: CSAKVGGGNTEAFF.

About this clonotype: This clone may be a read error of a much larger clone one base away. The chain couples TRBV11-3 to TRBJ1-1; D gene uncertain. The V and J ends lost 4 bases and 1 base respectively, with 13 bases between them. Germline V CDR1 and CDR2: SGHNT, YENEEA. This CDR3 has 15 amino acids. CDR3 region: CASSSAGGRNTEAFF. The CDR3, as DNA: TGTGCCAGCAGCTCGGCGGGTGGTAGGAACACTGAAGCTTTCTTT. Full variable domain (missing parts from reference TRBV11-3 and TRBJ1-1): EAGVVQSPRYKIIEKKQPVAFWCNPISGHNTLYWYLQNLGQGPELLIRYENEEAVDDSQLPKDRFSAERLKGVDSTLKIQPAELGDSAVYLCASSSAGGRNTEAFFGQGTRLTVV.

Comments on this clonotype: This clone may be a read error of a much larger clone one base away. This CDR3 reads CASSPGGPQEAQYF. In nucleotides, the CDR3 is TGTGCCAGCTCACCGGGGGGGCCACAAGAGGCCCAGTACTTC. The genes are TRBV18 and TRBJ2-5, with D maybe TRBD2 (7 bases). The germline CDR1 and CDR2 sequences are KGHSH and LQKENI. The CDR3 loop spans 14 amino acids.

CDR3 bases: TGTGCCACCAGTCCTGGGGGGGCTAATGACATTCAGTACTTC. This codes for CATSPGGANDIQYF. The chain joins TRBV15 to TRBJ2-4; weak D call: TRBD2 (7 bases). Per germline, CDR1 LNHNV and CDR2 YYDKDF (reference sequence). With 6 bases removed from V and 8 bases from J, the gap between germline ends came to 17 bases. This CDR3 has 14 residues.

This clonotype was detected once. Only one base separates this from a far larger clonotype, so it likely reflects a read error. This chain uses TRBV2 with TRBJ2-5; D is undetermined. The end of the DNA aligns better with TRBJ2-7, so the J call may be wrong. Germline V gene lookup returns CDR1 SNHLY and CDR2 FYNNEI. CDR3 size: 11 residues. DNA for the CDR3: TGTGCCAGCGGGATAGTGTACGAGCAGTACTTC. It is translated as CASGIVYEQYF.

Many counts were recorded for this clonotype. This sequence joins TRBV18 and TRBJ2-3; unclear D gene. CDR3 size: 13 residues. The germline V and J ends were trimmed by 3 bases and 4 bases, with 8 bases remaining between them. Germline lookup yields CDR1 KGHSH and CDR2 LQKENI. The CDR3 here is CASSPGSADTQYF. The CDR3 nucleotides read TGTGCCAGCTCACCGGGCTCAGCAGATACGCAGTATTTT.